Ten or more counts support the clone carrying this T cell receptor (beta chain). There were TCR beta CDR3 regions amplified from RNA transcripts. The study used the HTBI primer set for a first-round RT-PCR of the TCR CDR3. MiXCR, run by TCRdb on the multiplex PCR reads, gives a single entry per CDR3 protein. The data contain about 600,000 distinct CDR3 sequences, around 15% of them seen just once; the ten biggest clones take up roughly an eighth. These data come from a study of T cells in Graves' hyperthyroidism and ophthalmopathy. In germline, CDR1 is DFQATT, CDR2 SNEGSKA (reference sequence). The J segment lost 7 bases and the V segment lost 3 bases, leaving 4 bases of the junction unmatched. The CDR3 has 14 amino acids.

Sequenced: blood. The chain combines TRBV20-1 with TRBJ2-1; 12 bases align to TRBD2. The clonotype comes from a woman in her 50s with Graves' ophthalmopathy. In DNA form, the CDR3 reads TGCAGTGCTAGGACTAGCGGGAGTCTGAATGAGCAGTTCTTC. Its translation: CSARTSGSLNEQFF.